The clone carrying this T cell receptor beta chain has ten or more counts. Its antigen is undetermined. Germline V CDR1 and CDR2: SGHRS, YFSETQ. This CDR3 spans 15 amino acids. V was trimmed by 4 bases and J by 2 bases, leaving 16 bases between them. The data belong to a study of human T cells and chemical hapten exposure. Authors' analysis steps: The median was about 100,000 TCRs per sample, ranging roughly 23,224 to 750,000. TCRdb independently ran MiXCR on the RACE reads; one entry per CDR3 protein. TCRdb, not the original authors, processed these V and J calls. The top ten hold approximately 2.4% of the sample, which has about 380,000 distinct CDR3 sequences, 5.1% seen once. Time point of the sample: pre-sensitization, week 0. The treatment denotes: therapeutic diphenylcyclopropenone sensitization with weekly scalp DPC. The study's findings and limits: Healthy people's immune response may differ from that of the donors, who had alopecia. The study found expanded TCRs formed significantly more large CDR3 similarity clusters than controls.

The sequence was obtained from a woman in her fifties or sixties with alopecia areata. Some clones in this sample may be carry-over from other donors' samples. This sample comprised whole blood, obtained in connection with sensitization to the hapten diphenylcyclopropenone (DPC). The chain uses TRBV5-1 and TRBJ2-7, with D maybe TRBD2 (6 bases). Here the CDR3 reads CASSPVTGGTYEQYF. In nucleotides, the CDR3 is TGCGCCAGCAGCCCGGTGACCGGGGGAACCTACGAGCAGTACTTC.